Below are 27 T cell receptor beta chains sequenced from a single sample in a study of OX40 agonist ivuxolimab in advanced cancers. The library was made by the immunoSEQ multiplex PCR assay. The table was pulled from immuneACCESS by TCRdb, which kept in-frame rearrangements only. Such tables lose some clones; where checked, under half of the loss comes from unresolved V genes, and the rest has no known cause. This sample lists tens of thousands of clones; nearly 95% were detected once. The top ten constitute about 6.6% of the sample. The sequenced sample was CD4+ or CD8+ T cells sorted from blood, obtained in a trial of the OX40 agonist ivuxolimab. Every receptor here comes from an adult with an advanced solid tumor such as melanoma, head and neck, liver or kidney cancer.

The V call is TRBV5-1, the J call TRBJ2-7; 10 nucleotides align to TRBD1. This CDR3 contains 15 residues. Germline trimming cut 1 base from V and 6 bases from J; bases unmatched to any gene: 7. The germline V gene encodes CDR1 SGHRS and CDR2 YFSETQ. CDR3 in DNA: TGCGCCAGCAGCTTGTCCGGGACAGGGGCCACCGAGCAGTACTTC. Amino acid sequence: CASSLSGTGATEQYF.

V and J are TRBV9 and TRBJ2-1; the match to TRBD1 covers 8 bases. Per germline, CDR1 SGDLS and CDR2 YYNGEE. The CDR3 is 14 amino acids. Losses at the gene ends were 1 base for V and 6 bases for J; bases not matched to a gene: 3. The CDR3 DNA sequence: TGTGCCAGCAGCGTACCGGACAGGGCCAATGAGCAGTTCTTC. Translation gives CASSVPDRANEQFF.

The chain employs TRBV9 and TRBJ2-1, with D maybe TRBD2 (6 bases). This CDR3 comprises 14 residues. The V end was cut by 3 bases, the J end by 6 bases, with 13 bases between. CDR1 is SGDLS and CDR2 is YYNGEE in the germline V gene. CDR3 region: CASSGPGLFNEQFF. The DNA of the CDR3 is TGTGCCAGCAGCGGACCGGGACTTTTCAATGAGCAGTTCTTC.

The rearrangement links TRBV4-1 to TRBJ1-2; 8 nucleotides match TRBD1. V dropped 4 bases and J dropped 8; count of bases not matched to a gene: 3. Germline V gene lookup returns CDR1 MGHRA and CDR2 YSYEKL. The CDR3 has 12 residues. CDR3 protein: CASSPGQGGYTF. CDR3 nucleotides: TGCGCCAGCAGCCCCGGACAGGGCGGCTACACCTTC.

The rearrangement links TRBV28 to TRBJ1-5; TRBD1 matches 8 bases. CDR1 and CDR2 (germline): MDHEN, SYDVKM. Trimming removed 2 bases from V and 5 bases from J; junction bases left unmatched: 8. The length of the CDR3 is 16 residues. CDR3 protein: CASSLVAPGGHQPQHF. For the CDR3, the DNA is TGTGCCAGCAGTTTAGTTGCCCCAGGGGGCCATCAGCCCCAGCATTTT.

The chain has TRBV4-3 and TRBJ2-3; 8 positions match TRBD1. Germline CDR1 is LGHNA and CDR2 is YSLEER. The CDR3 spans 16 residues. Trimming cost V 1 base and J 6 bases; bases outside gene matches: 9. In DNA, the CDR3 is TGCGCCAGCAGCCAAGGGCCCCAGGGGGCGATTGATACGCAGTATTTT. Translated, it gives CASSQGPQGAIDTQYF.

The chain is built from TRBV7-9 and TRBJ1-2; tentatively, D is TRBD1 (6 bases). The CDR3 totals 13 residues. V was shortened by 3 bases and J by 3 bases, with 8 bases between the two germline ends. The germline V gene encodes CDR1 SEHNR and CDR2 FQNEAQ (reference sequence). CDR3 DNA: TGTGCCAGCAGCTTGGGGGCCCACTATGGCTACACCTTC. Translation gives CASSLGAHYGYTF. Based on the CDR3 plus reference TRBV7-9 and TRBJ1-2, the full variable domain is DTGVSQNPRHKITKRGQNVTFRCDPISEHNRLYWYRQTLGQGPEFLTYFQNEAQLEKSRLLSDRFSAERPKGSFSTLEIQRTEQGDSAMYLCASSLGAHYGYTFGSGTRLTVV.

The J gene is TRBJ1-1, the V gene TRBV2; D call uncertain. The germline V and J ends were trimmed by 3 bases and 3 bases, with 11 bases remaining between them. The CDR3 totals 14 residues. Germline assignment: CDR1 SNHLY and CDR2 FYNNEI. The DNA for the CDR3 is TGTGCCAGCAGTGATCCAAGAGACCACACTGAAGCTTTCTTT. Its protein is CASSDPRDHTEAFF.

The chain uses TRBV19 and TRBJ2-7, with TRBD2 matching over 9 bases. The CDR3 covers 16 residues. The germline gives CDR1 LNHDA, CDR2 SQIVND (reference sequence). The V and J ends lost 1 base and 4 bases, in that order; junction bases with no gene match: 8. This CDR3 is CASSIGPSGTLYEQYF. The CDR3 nucleotides read TGTGCCAGTAGTATAGGTCCTAGCGGGACCCTATACGAGCAGTACTTC.

The rearrangement uses TRBV27 and TRBJ1-6; tentative D call: TRBD1 (5 bases). Germline assignment: CDR1 MNHEY and CDR2 SMNVEV (reference sequence). The ends were cut back, 4 bases at V and 8 bases at J, with 15 bases in the middle. This CDR3 region has 15 residues. The CDR3 region has the DNA TGTGCCAGCAGTTGGGTTGGCAGGGAGGATTCACCCCTCCACTTT. Translating it yields CASSWVGREDSPLHF.

The genes are TRBV7-9 and TRBJ1-4, with D possibly matching TRBD1 (6 bases). Germline CDR1 SEHNR, CDR2 FQNEAQ (reference sequence). This CDR3 region has 16 residues. The V end lost 4 bases, the J end lost 0 bases, and 12 bases lay between the germline ends. DNA for the CDR3: TGTGCCAGCAGCTCATGGACAGCCCCAACTAATGAAAAACTGTTTTTT. It encodes CASSSWTAPTNEKLFF.

About this clone: Its ends do not fully match the called genes, so a read error is possible. The rearrangement links TRBV28 to TRBJ1-4, with D tentatively TRBD1 (5 bases). Germline loops: CDR1 MDHEN, CDR2 SYDVKM. The CDR3 runs to 14 residues. The CDR3 loop is CASTLEGLGEKLFF. The CDR3 DNA reads as TGTGCCAGCACTTTAGAGGGGTTAGGTGAAAAACTGTTTTTT.

The chain carries TRBV4-1 and TRBJ1-2, with D unclear. The ends were cut back, 1 base at V and 13 bases at J, with 16 bases in the middle. The CDR3 extends over 13 amino acids. The germline gives CDR1 MGHRA, CDR2 YSYEKL. CDR3 nucleotide sequence: TGCGCCAGCAGCCAAGCGCTTTCTCTTGGGATCACCTTC. Residues: CASSQALSLGITF.

The genes are TRBV9 and TRBJ2-5; 7 bases fit TRBD1. Germline V gene sequence: CDR1 SGDLS, CDR2 YYNGEE. The CDR3 loop spans 15 amino acids. J was trimmed by 1 base and V by 3 bases; bases with no gene match: 6. CDR3 sequence (DNA): TGTGCCAGCAGCGAGGGACAGCGCATCCAAGAGACCCAGTACTTC. It encodes CASSEGQRIQETQYF.

This clone was counted once. V is TRBV9 and J is TRBJ2-7, with 7 nucleotides matching TRBD1. The CDR3 has 14 residues. The germline CDR1 and CDR2 sequences are SGDLS and YYNGEE. V shed 4 bases and J 7 bases; nucleotides not matched to a gene: 11. Written as DNA, the CDR3 is TGTGCCAGCAGCATGAGTAGCAGGGGGAAAGAGCAGTACTTC. This codes for CASSMSSRGKEQYF.

The rearrangement uses TRBV15 and TRBJ2-7; tentatively, D is TRBD1 (6 bases). CDR1 and CDR2 (germline): LNHNV, YYDKDF (reference sequence). The V end was cut by 4 bases, the J end by 5 bases, with 18 bases between. The CDR3 spans 15 residues. CDR3 protein: CATSISPDSLHEQYF. The CDR3 nucleotides read TGTGCCACCAGCATTTCCCCGGACAGTTTGCACGAGCAGTACTTC.

J is TRBJ2-7 and V is TRBV6-1, with D hard to call. Germline V gene sequence: CDR1 MNHNS, CDR2 SASEGT. CDR3 size: 16 residues. Trimming cost V 0 bases and J 2 bases, with 14 bases left between them. For the CDR3, the DNA is TGTGCCAGCAGTGAAGCGCGTGTCAGGTCGGCCTACGAGCAGTACTTC. Its protein is CASSEARVRSAYEQYF.

Only a few counts were recorded for this clone. This chain uses TRBV15 with TRBJ1-5, with D unclear. Germline V CDR1 and CDR2: LNHNV, YYDKDF (reference sequence). The CDR3 spans 15 residues. V was shortened by 0 bases and J by 7 bases, with 13 bases between the two germline ends. The CDR3 is CATSRDTTGHQPQHF. For the CDR3, the DNA is TGTGCCACCAGCAGAGATACGACGGGCCACCAGCCCCAGCATTTT.

V gene TRBV5-1 combines with J gene TRBJ2-1; a weak D match, TRBD2 (5 bases). Looked up from germline, CDR1 is SGHRS and CDR2 is YFSETQ. V was pared by 5 bases and J by 9 bases, with 18 bases between. The CDR3 is made up of 14 amino acids. This CDR3 is CASRPGSGLSEQFF. CDR3 nucleotides: TGCGCCAGCAGGCCTGGGAGTGGGCTCAGTGAGCAGTTCTTC.

This chain joins TRBV29-1 and TRBJ2-1; possible D gene TRBD2, 5 bases. The CDR3 extends over 13 amino acids. V shed 3 bases and J shed 7 bases, with 13 bases lying between them. The germline CDR1 and CDR2 sequences are SQVTM and ANQGSEA. CDR3 protein: CSVDSGLLNEQFF. CDR3 nucleotide sequence: TGCAGCGTTGATTCCGGACTTTTAAATGAGCAGTTCTTC.

The rearrangement joins TRBV9 to TRBJ2-2, with D possibly matching TRBD2 (5 bases). This CDR3 spans 12 amino acids. Germline V CDR1 and CDR2: SGDLS, YYNGEE. The ends were cut back, 5 bases at V and 6 bases at J, with 8 bases in the middle. CDR3 DNA sequence: TGTGCCAGCAGTGACTATCCCGGGGAGCTGTTTTTT. Protein product: CASSDYPGELFF.

This chain uses TRBV11-2 with TRBJ1-1; 9 nucleotides align to TRBD1. Unmatched junction bases numbered 4, after V lost 4 bases and J lost 10 bases. The CDR3 consists of 12 residues. Germline loops: CDR1 SGHAT, CDR2 FQNNGV. CDR3 region: CASSSGTGPAFF. Written as DNA, the CDR3 is TGTGCCAGCAGCTCGGGGACAGGGCCAGCTTTCTTT.

The rearrangement joins TRBV4-2 to TRBJ2-2, with D hard to call. The CDR3 extends over 17 amino acids. The V end lost 0 bases, the J end lost 0 bases, and 11 bases lay between the germline ends. Looked up from germline, CDR1 is LGHNA and CDR2 is YNFKEQ. As DNA, the CDR3 is TGTGCCAGCAGCCAAGAGGTTGGTCACCCGAACACCGGGGAGCTGTTTTTT. Protein product: CASSQEVGHPNTGELFF.

This clone has a handful of counts. This chain connects TRBV5-4 to TRBJ2-7; 7 bases match TRBD1. Germline values: CDR1 SGHNT, CDR2 YYREEE (reference sequence). The CDR3 consists of 13 residues. Trimming took 4 bases from V and 4 from J; bases not matched to a gene: 5. The CDR3 loop reads CASSPGQVYEQYF. The CDR3 nucleotides are TGTGCCAGCAGCCCAGGACAGGTATACGAGCAGTACTTC.

V gene TRBV19 combines with J gene TRBJ2-7, with D unresolved. The CDR3 consists of 11 residues. Between the trimmed V and J ends, which lost 4 bases and 3 bases, there was a span of 4 bases. Per germline, CDR1 LNHDA and CDR2 SQIVND (reference sequence). This CDR3 reads CASSSYYEQYF. CDR3 bases: TGTGCCAGTAGTAGCTACTACGAGCAGTACTTC.

The V call is TRBV27, the J call TRBJ2-5, with 11 bases identical to TRBD2. This CDR3 spans 15 amino acids. Losses at the gene ends were 5 bases for V and 5 bases for J; bases not matched to a gene: 7. CDR1 is MNHEY, CDR2 SMNVEV, per germline (reference sequence). The CDR3 protein is CASSNSGGAWETQYF. The CDR3 coding sequence is TGTGCCAGCAGTAATAGCGGGGGGGCTTGGGAGACCCAGTACTTC.

In nucleotides, the CDR3 is TGTGCCAGCAGCCCTGGACAGGGGTTTTCATACGAGCAGTACTTC. Amino acid sequence: CASSPGQGFSYEQYF. The rearrangement joins TRBV7-6 to TRBJ2-7; TRBD1 aligns across 9 bases. Germline assignment: CDR1 SGHVS and CDR2 FNYEAQ. This CDR3 spans 15 amino acids. V shed 5 bases and J 4 bases; nucleotides not matched to a gene: 9.